Sequencing of this T cell receptor beta chain was carried out in a study of shared clonotypes between healthy human individuals. Study background: Donors had three CD4 naive, three CD4 memory, two CD8 naive and one CD8 memory plate apiece.

It was CD45RO-negative cells, positively selected for CCR7, that made up naive CD8 cells, with terminally differentiated effector memory CD45RA+ cells excluded. Clones were sequenced by immunoSEQ multiplex PCR, and TCRdb holds only the in-frame ones, with some missing. Of hundreds of thousands of clones in the sample, 85% to 95% were seen once. Sequenced material: naive CD8+ T cells sorted from blood. The sequence derives from a woman in her 30s in good health.

The CDR3, as DNA: TGTGCCAGCAGGGGGGCTGGGAGTTACGAGCAGTACTTC. This translates into CASRGAGSYEQYF. V and J are TRBV11-2 and TRBJ2-7; D may be TRBD1 (6 bases). The CDR3 extends over 13 amino acids. Germline CDR1 reads SGHAT; CDR2 reads FQNNGV. V was pared by 6 bases and J by 4 bases, with 13 bases between.